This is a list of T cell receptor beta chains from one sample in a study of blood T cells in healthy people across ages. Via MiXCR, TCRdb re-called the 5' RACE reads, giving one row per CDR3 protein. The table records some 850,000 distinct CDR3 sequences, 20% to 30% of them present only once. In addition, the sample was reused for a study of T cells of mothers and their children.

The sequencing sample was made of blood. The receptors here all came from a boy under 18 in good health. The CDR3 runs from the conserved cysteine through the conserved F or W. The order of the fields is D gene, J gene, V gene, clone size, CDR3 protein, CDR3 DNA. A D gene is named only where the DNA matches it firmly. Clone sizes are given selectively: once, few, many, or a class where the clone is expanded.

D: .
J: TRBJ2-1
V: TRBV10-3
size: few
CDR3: CAISESRTGGANEQFF
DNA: TGTGCCATCAGTGAGTCCCGGACAGGAGGGGCCAATGAGCAGTTCTTC

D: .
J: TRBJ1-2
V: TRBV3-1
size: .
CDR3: CASSQAGPNYGYTF
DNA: TGTGCCAGCAGCCAAGCAGGGCCTAACTATGGCTACACCTTC

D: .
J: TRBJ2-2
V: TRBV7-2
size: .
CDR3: CASSLKSRGSGELFF
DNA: TGTGCCAGCAGCTTAAAGTCAAGGGGATCGGGGGAGCTGTTTTTT

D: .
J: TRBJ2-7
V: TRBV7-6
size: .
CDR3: CASSSDPTYEQYF
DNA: TGTGCCAGCAGCTCCGACCCTACCTACGAGCAGTACTTC

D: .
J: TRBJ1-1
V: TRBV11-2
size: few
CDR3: CASSPRGRAPNTEAFF
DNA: TGTGCCAGCAGCCCCCGGGGGCGGGCGCCGAACACTGAAGCTTTCTTT

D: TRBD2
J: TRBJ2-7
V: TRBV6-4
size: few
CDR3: CASSAMGLAGAEQYF
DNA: TGCGCCAGCAGTGCCATGGGACTAGCGGGGGCCGAGCAGTACTTC

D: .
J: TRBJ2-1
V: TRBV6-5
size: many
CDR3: CASSDLYNEQFF
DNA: TGTGCCAGCTCGGACTTGTACAATGAGCAGTTCTTC

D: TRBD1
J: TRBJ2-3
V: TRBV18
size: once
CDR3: CASSPGTGGAGDTQYF
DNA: TGTGCCAGCTCACCCGGAACAGGGGGCGCGGGAGATACGCAGTATTTT

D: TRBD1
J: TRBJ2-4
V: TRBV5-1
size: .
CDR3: CASSSPPTGGLLAKNIQYF
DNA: TGCGCCAGCAGCTCCCCTCCGACAGGGGGCCTTCTAGCCAAAAACATTCAGTACTTC

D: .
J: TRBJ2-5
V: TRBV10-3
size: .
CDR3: CAISELRAGETQYF
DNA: TGTGCCATCAGTGAGCTAAGGGCGGGAGAGACCCAGTACTTC

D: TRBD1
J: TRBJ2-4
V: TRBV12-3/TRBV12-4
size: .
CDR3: CASRAPQGAGTKNIQYF
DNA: TGTGCCAGCAGGGCCCCCCAGGGGGCTGGGACCAAAAACATTCAGTACTTC

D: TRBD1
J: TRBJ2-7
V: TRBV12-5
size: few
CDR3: CASASGMGQGVYEQYF
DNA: TGTGCTAGTGCCTCGGGAATGGGACAGGGAGTCTACGAGCAGTACTTC

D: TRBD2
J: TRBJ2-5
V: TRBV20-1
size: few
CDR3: CSASGTSGSQGETQYF
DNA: TGCAGTGCTTCCGGGACTAGCGGCTCCCAGGGGGAGACCCAGTACTTC

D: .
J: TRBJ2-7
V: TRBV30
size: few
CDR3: CAWSVEGWRQAYEQYF
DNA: TGTGCCTGGAGTGTAGAGGGGTGGAGACAGGCCTACGAGCAGTACTTC

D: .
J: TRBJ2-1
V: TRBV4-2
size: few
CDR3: CASSPRGAGNNEQFF
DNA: TGTGCCAGCAGCCCCCGGGGAGCGGGCAACAATGAGCAGTTCTTC

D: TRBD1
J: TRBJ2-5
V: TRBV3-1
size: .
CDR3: CASSQVTGGGETQYF
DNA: TGTGCCAGCAGCCAAGTAACAGGGGGCGGGGAGACCCAGTACTTC

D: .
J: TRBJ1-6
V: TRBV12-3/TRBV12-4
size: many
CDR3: CASSYNRNSPLHF
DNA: TGTGCCAGCAGCTATAACAGGAATTCACCCCTCCACTTT

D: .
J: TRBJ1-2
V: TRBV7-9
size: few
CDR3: CASSRRGPTNYGYTF
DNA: TGTGCCAGCAGTCGCAGGGGACCCACTAACTATGGCTACACCTTC

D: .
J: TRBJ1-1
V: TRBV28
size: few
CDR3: CATETLTEAFF
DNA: TGTGCCACCGAGACTCTCACTGAAGCTTTCTTT

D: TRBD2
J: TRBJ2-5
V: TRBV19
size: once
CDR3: CASSIDRTSGEQQETQYF
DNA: TGTGCCAGTAGTATAGACCGGACTAGCGGGGAGCAGCAAGAGACCCAGTACTTC

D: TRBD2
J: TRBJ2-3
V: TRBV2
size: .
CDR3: CAYSGGPNTDTQYF
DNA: TGTGCCTACTCGGGGGGGCCGAACACAGATACGCAGTATTTT

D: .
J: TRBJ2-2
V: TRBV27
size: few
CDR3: CASSPLEGLLTGELFF
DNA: TGTGCCAGCAGCCCTCTTGAGGGGCTTTTGACCGGGGAGCTGTTTTTT

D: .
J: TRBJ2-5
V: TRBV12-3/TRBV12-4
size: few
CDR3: CASSNGWGETQYF
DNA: TGTGCCAGCAGTAACGGTTGGGGAGAGACCCAGTACTTC

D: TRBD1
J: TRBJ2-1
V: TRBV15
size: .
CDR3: CATSRARTGPNEQFF
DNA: TGTGCCACCAGCAGAGCCCGGACAGGGCCCAATGAGCAGTTCTTC

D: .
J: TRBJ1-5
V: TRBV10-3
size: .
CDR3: CAISESKQPQHF
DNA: TGTGCCATCAGTGAGTCTAAGCAGCCCCAGCATTTT

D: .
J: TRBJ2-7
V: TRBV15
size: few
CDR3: CATSRDPSYEQYF
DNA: TGTGCCACCAGCAGAGATCCTTCCTACGAGCAGTACTTC

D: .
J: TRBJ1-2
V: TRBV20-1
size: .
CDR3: CSARDITQGPFNYGYTF
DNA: TGCAGTGCTAGAGACATAACCCAGGGACCCTTCAACTATGGCTACACCTTC

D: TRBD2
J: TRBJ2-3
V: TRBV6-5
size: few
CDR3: CASSSLAGGLDTQYF
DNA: TGTGCCAGCAGCTCCCTAGCGGGGGGGCTGGATACGCAGTATTTT

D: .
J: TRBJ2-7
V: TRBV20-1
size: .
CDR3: CSARDYRTSYEQYF
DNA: TGCAGTGCTAGAGATTACAGGACCTCCTACGAGCAGTACTTC

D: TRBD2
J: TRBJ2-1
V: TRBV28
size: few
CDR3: CASSPRGGVSNEQFF
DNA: TGTGCCAGCAGCCCTCGCGGGGGGGTTTCCAATGAGCAGTTCTTC

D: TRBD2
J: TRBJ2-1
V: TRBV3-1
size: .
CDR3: CASSLGLAGEAEQFF
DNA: TGTGCCAGCAGCCTCGGACTAGCGGGGGAGGCTGAGCAGTTCTTC